This is a list of T cell receptor beta chains from one sample in a study of cytomegalovirus exposure and HLA in healthy donors. Sequencing was performed with immunoSEQ multiplex PCR; in TCRdb, only in-frame clones are kept and a portion is missing. The data contain approximately 150,000 clones, 75% to 85% of them singletons. Sample: PBMCs. These receptors originate from a human donor in good health. Both conserved end residues are part of each CDR3. The D gene is left open where the match is weak. For some rows the clone size is stated as once, few or many, or as a class when expanded; others skip it.

J gene	clone size	V gene	D gene	CDR3 DNA	CDR3 protein
TRBJ2-7	-	TRBV10-3	TRBD2	TGTGCCATCAGTGAACGGGGGGGAGAGCAGTACTTC	CAISERGGEQYF
TRBJ2-1	-	TRBV19	-	TGTGCCAGTAGTATGGGGGGGGCGGATGAGCAGTTCTTC	CASSMGGADEQFF
TRBJ2-3	-	TRBV6-4	TRBD2	TGTGCCAGCAGTGTTAGCGGGGGAGATACGCAGTATTTT	CASSVSGGDTQYF
TRBJ1-3	-	TRBV5-6	TRBD1	TGTGCCAGCAGCGAGGGACAGCTTATCTCTGGAAACACCATATATTTT	CASSEGQLISGNTIYF
TRBJ2-1	few	TRBV7-3	TRBD2	TGTGCCAGCAGCGCTCGAACTAGCGGGGGAGGGCGTGAGCAGTTCTTC	CASSARTSGGGREQFF
TRBJ1-4	-	TRBV19	TRBD1	TGTGCCAGTAGTCCGGGACAGGGTAATGAAAAACTGTTTTTT	CASSPGQGNEKLFF
TRBJ1-2	-	TRBV2	-	TGTGCCAGCAGTGAAGCGCTTTCGAGGGCTTCCTATGGCTACACCTTC	CASSEALSRASYGYTF
TRBJ1-1	-	TRBV2	TRBD1	TGTGCCAGCATTCTGACAGGGGGCTCGGACACTGAAGCTTTCTTT	CASILTGGSDTEAFF
TRBJ1-6	-	TRBV6-4	TRBD1	TGTGCCAGCAGAGATTACCCAGGGGGCAATTCACCCCTCCACTTT	CASRDYPGGNSPLHF
TRBJ1-3	-	TRBV30	TRBD1	TGTGCCTGGAGTGGCCCAGGGGGTGCCAACTCTGGAAACACCATATATTTT	CAWSGPGGANSGNTIYF
TRBJ2-7	few	TRBV19	-	TGTGCCAGTAGTATAGAGGTAGGAGGCGGATACGAGCAGTACTTC	CASSIEVGGGYEQYF
TRBJ1-2	few	TRBV2	TRBD1	TGTGCCAGCAGTGTTGACAGGGGAAATGGCTACACCTTC	CASSVDRGNGYTF
TRBJ2-1	-	TRBV5-5	TRBD2	TGTGCCAGCAGCACAATTAGCGGGAGGGCCTCCAATGAGCAGTTCTTC	CASSTISGRASNEQFF
TRBJ2-5	-	TRBV7-8	-	TGTGCCAGCAGCTTAGCCGGCCAGGGCACCCAAGAGACCCAGTACTTC	CASSLAGQGTQETQYF
TRBJ2-5	-	TRBV2	-	TGTGCCAGCAGGGACGTCGGACAGAAGTACCAAGAGACCCAGTACTTC	CASRDVGQKYQETQYF
TRBJ1-1	-	TRBV25-1	-	TGTGCCAGCAGAGAAAAAAACGCAGGGGTTCGGGCTGAAGCTTTCTTT	CASREKNAGVRAEAFF
TRBJ2-1	-	TRBV5-1	TRBD1	TGCGCCAGCAGCCCGCCGGGACAGGGGAGCGGTGAGCAGTTCTTC	CASSPPGQGSGEQFF
TRBJ1-5	-	TRBV6-1	-	TGTGCCAGCAGTGACGGGTTCTGGGGCAATCAGCCCCAGCATTTT	CASSDGFWGNQPQHF
TRBJ1-2	-	TRBV23-1	TRBD1	TGCGCCAGCAGCGACAGGGGGCTGGGCTATGGCTACACCTTC	CASSDRGLGYGYTF
TRBJ1-1	-	TRBV30	-	TGTGCGACGGGGGGACGGAGGTACACTGAAGCTTTCTTT	CATGGRRYTEAFF
TRBJ1-3	-	TRBV6-1	-	TGTGCCAGCATAGGGCGCACGGCGAGGGACACCATATATTTT	CASIGRTARDTIYF
TRBJ2-7	-	TRBV2	TRBD2	TGTGCCAGCAGTGAGCTAGCGGGGTCCTACGAGCAGTACTTC	CASSELAGSYEQYF
TRBJ2-3	few	TRBV30	TRBD2	TGTGCCTGGAGTGTACAAGCGGGGGGGACGGCAGATACGCAGTATTTT	CAWSVQAGGTADTQYF
TRBJ1-5	once	TRBV5-3	-	TGTGCCCCGGTACGAAATCAGCCCCAGCATTTT	CAPVRNQPQHF
TRBJ2-4	once	TRBV2	-	TGTGCCAGCGGGGGGACCTCTACCAAAAACATTCAGTACTTC	CASGGTSTKNIQYF
TRBJ1-2	-	TRBV30	-	TGTGCCTGGACCCTCGCGGGTGGGGGGGAAGGCTACACCTTC	CAWTLAGGGEGYTF
TRBJ2-7	-	TRBV7-8	TRBD2	TGTGCCAGCAGCCCCCTAGCGGGGGCCTCCTACGAGCAGTACTTC	CASSPLAGASYEQYF
TRBJ2-3	-	TRBV2	TRBD2	TGTGCCAGCAGTGAGATACTAGCGGGAGATACGCAGTATTTT	CASSEILAGDTQYF
TRBJ1-1	few	TRBV5-1	TRBD1	TGCGCCAGCAGCGGCACCGGACAGGTGAACACTGAAGCTTTCTTT	CASSGTGQVNTEAFF
TRBJ2-7	-	TRBV5-6	-	TGTGCCAGCAGCTTGGCCGGGATCGAGCAGTACTTC	CASSLAGIEQYF
TRBJ1-1	once	TRBV7-9	-	TGTGCCAGCAGCTTAGTCGGGGATGGGTGGACTGAAGCTTTCTTT	CASSLVGDGWTEAFF
TRBJ1-1	few	TRBV5-4	-	TGTGCCAGCAGCCCTGACCCCCCTAACAGGAGCTTCATGAACACTGAAGCTTTCTTT	CASSPDPPNRSFMNTEAFF
TRBJ2-7	-	TRBV11-2	-	TGTGCCAGCAGCCTCCGGGACAAAACCTACGAGCAGTACTTC	CASSLRDKTYEQYF
TRBJ1-1	-	TRBV6-1	-	TGTGCCAGCAGTGGCCTTAGGGGAGGAGGGCCGAACACTGAAGCTTTCTTT	CASSGLRGGGPNTEAFF
TRBJ2-5	once	TRBV9	TRBD2	TGTGCCAGCAGCTCGGGAGATAGCGGGAATCGAGAGACCCAGTACTTC	CASSSGDSGNRETQYF
TRBJ1-1	-	TRBV27	-	TGTGCCAGCAGTTTATGGGGACATTTCTTACCTTTCTTT	CASSLWGHFLPFF
TRBJ2-7	-	TRBV4-1	-	TGCGCCAGCAGCCCAGGCACCTTTAGCGGTTTTATGCAGGACGAGCAGTACTTC	CASSPGTFSGFMQDEQYF
TRBJ2-4	-	TRBV12-5	-	TGTGCTAGTGGTTTGGTAGGGGTAGCCAAAAACATTCAGTACTTC	CASGLVGVAKNIQYF
TRBJ1-5	few	TRBV2	TRBD1	TGTGCCAGCAGCATCAGGGGGCGCGATCAGCCCCAGCATTTT	CASSIRGRDQPQHF
TRBJ2-2	-	TRBV7-2	TRBD2	TGTGCCAGCGGGCTAGCGGGGAACACCGGGGAGCTGTTTTTT	CASGLAGNTGELFF
TRBJ2-3	-	TRBV11-2	-	TGTGCCAGCAGCCCGAGGACAGCCAACACAGATACGCAGTATTTT	CASSPRTANTDTQYF
TRBJ1-1	-	TRBV6-6	-	TGTGCCAGCAGTTACTTAGGAGGGATCGAAGCTTTCTTT	CASSYLGGIEAFF
TRBJ1-3	-	TRBV7-9	TRBD1	TGTGCCAGCAGCTTGGGACCGGGACAGGTGGTTGGAAACACCATATATTTT	CASSLGPGQVVGNTIYF
TRBJ2-1	-	TRBV7-2	TRBD2	TGTGCCAGCAGCCTAATTAGACTAGCGGGGGAGAACAATGAGCAGTTCTTC	CASSLIRLAGENNEQFF
TRBJ2-7	-	TRBV7-6	-	TGTGCCAGCAGCCACGGGGAGGCCTACGAGCAGTACTTC	CASSHGEAYEQYF
TRBJ2-5	-	TRBV5-8	-	TGTGCCAGCAGAGCTGGACAGTCCCAAGAGACCCAGTACTTC	CASRAGQSQETQYF
TRBJ2-7	-	TRBV29-1	TRBD1	TGCAGCGCTGGACAGGGGGCGTACGAGCAGTACTTC	CSAGQGAYEQYF
TRBJ2-7	-	TRBV7-3	TRBD2	TGTGCCAGCAGCTTAAGTAGGCTAGCGGGAGTCAACGAGCAGTACTTC	CASSLSRLAGVNEQYF
TRBJ2-7	-	TRBV9	TRBD1	TGTGCCAGCAGCGGAGACAGGGCCTACGAGCAGTACTTC	CASSGDRAYEQYF
TRBJ2-7	-	TRBV6-1	TRBD2	TGTGCCAGCAGTGAACTAGCGGGAGGGTCCTACGAGCAGTACTTC	CASSELAGGSYEQYF
TRBJ1-4	-	TRBV7-9	TRBD1	TGTTCCAGCAGCCGGGACAGTGATGAAAAACTGTTTTTT	CSSSRDSDEKLFF